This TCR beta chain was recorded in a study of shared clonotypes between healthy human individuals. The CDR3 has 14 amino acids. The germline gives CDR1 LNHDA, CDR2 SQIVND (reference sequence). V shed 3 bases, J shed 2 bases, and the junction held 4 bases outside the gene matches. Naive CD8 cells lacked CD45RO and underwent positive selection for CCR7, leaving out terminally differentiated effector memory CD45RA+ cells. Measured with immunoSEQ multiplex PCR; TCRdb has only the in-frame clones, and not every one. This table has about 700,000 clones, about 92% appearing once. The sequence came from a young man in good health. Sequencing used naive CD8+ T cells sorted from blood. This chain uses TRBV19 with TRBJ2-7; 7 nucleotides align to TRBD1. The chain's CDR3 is CASSMTGTTYEQYF. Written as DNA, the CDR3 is TGTGCCAGTAGTATGACAGGGACCACCTACGAGCAGTACTTC.